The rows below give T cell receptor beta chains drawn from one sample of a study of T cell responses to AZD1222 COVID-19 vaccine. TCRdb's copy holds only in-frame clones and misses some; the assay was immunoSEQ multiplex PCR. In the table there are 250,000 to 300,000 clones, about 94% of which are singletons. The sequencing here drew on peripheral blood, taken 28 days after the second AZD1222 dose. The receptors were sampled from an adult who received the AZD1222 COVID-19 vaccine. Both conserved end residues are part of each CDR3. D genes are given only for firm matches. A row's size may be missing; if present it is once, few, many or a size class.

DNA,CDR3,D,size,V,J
TGTGCCAGTAGTATTCCCCCCCTAGGAGGCCTATTT,CASSIPPLGGLF,NA,NA,TRBV19,TRBJ1-4
TGTGCCAGCAGTCTTTCCGGGGCTAGCGGGAGAACTGAGCAGTTCTTC,CASSLSGASGRTEQFF,TRBD2,NA,TRBV28,TRBJ2-1
TGTGCCAGCAGCCACCGTTGGAGTGAAAAACTGTTTTTT,CASSHRWSEKLFF,NA,once,TRBV3-1/TRBV3-2,TRBJ1-4
TGTGCCAGCATATTGGGGGGGGCGCGCCACAATGAGCAGTTCTTC,CASILGGARHNEQFF,NA,once,TRBV6-5,TRBJ2-1
TGTGCCAGCAGCTCAGGGACTGGAAACACCATATATTTT,CASSSGTGNTIYF,NA,NA,TRBV7-9,TRBJ1-3
TGTGCCAGCATCGGAGCTGGACAGAGAGCCTACGAGCAGTACTTC,CASIGAGQRAYEQYF,NA,NA,TRBV2,TRBJ2-7
TGTGCCAGCAGCTCAGGGTTTGGGGCCAACGTCCTGACTTTC,CASSSGFGANVLTF,NA,NA,TRBV5-4,TRBJ2-6
TGCGCCAGCAGCCCAATGGGGGGGAGCTCCTACAATGAGCAGTTCTTC,CASSPMGGSSYNEQFF,TRBD2,once,TRBV4-3,TRBJ2-1
TGTGCCAGCAGTGATTTGCAGGGGGCGTCCGGGGAGCTGTTTTTT,CASSDLQGASGELFF,TRBD1,NA,TRBV2,TRBJ2-2
TGTGCCTGGAGTGTAGGGGATTTGGGCAATCAGCCCCAGCATTTT,CAWSVGDLGNQPQHF,NA,NA,TRBV30,TRBJ1-5
TGTGCCAGCAGCGTACTTGATCAGGGGCGGACGGAGCAGTACTTC,CASSVLDQGRTEQYF,NA,NA,TRBV9,TRBJ2-7
TGTGCCAGCTCACCGGGCAGGGGAGACAATCAGCCCCAGCATTTT,CASSPGRGDNQPQHF,NA,NA,TRBV18,TRBJ1-5
TGTGCCAGCAGCCAAGTAACGAGTTCACCCCTCCACTTT,CASSQVTSSPLHF,NA,NA,TRBV3-1/TRBV3-2,TRBJ1-6
TGCGCCAGCAGCTTGGGGCCTCGGGGGCACAATGAGCAGTTCTTC,CASSLGPRGHNEQFF,NA,NA,TRBV5-1,TRBJ2-1
TGTGCCAGCAGTTTCTACAATGAGCAGTTCTTC,CASSFYNEQFF,NA,NA,TRBV28,TRBJ2-1
TGTGCCAGCAGCTTTCGGACAGGGTTCACCTACGAGCAGTACTTC,CASSFRTGFTYEQYF,TRBD1,NA,TRBV5-5,TRBJ2-7
TGTGCCAGCAGCCTCTTAGGCCCTTCCAGGGGGCCGAGTCAAGAGACCCAGTACTTC,CASSLLGPSRGPSQETQYF,TRBD1,NA,TRBV5-5,TRBJ2-5
TGTGCCAGTAGCTCTAGCGGGGGGGCCCCAGATACGCAGTATTTT,CASSSSGGAPDTQYF,TRBD2,NA,TRBV19,TRBJ2-3
TGTGCCAGCAGCCAATTCCTGACGGGCTCCCCCTACGAGCAGTACTTC,CASSQFLTGSPYEQYF,NA,NA,TRBV3-1/TRBV3-2,TRBJ2-7
TGTGCTAGTGGCGTGGACAGAGACTATGGCTACACCTTC,CASGVDRDYGYTF,NA,NA,TRBV12-5,TRBJ1-2
TGTGCTAGTGGAATGCTTTTGACTGGCTGGCGTCTTTTAAATTCACCCCTCCACTTT,CASGMLLTGWRLLNSPLHF,NA,NA,TRBV12-5,TRBJ1-6
TGTGCCAGCAGAAAGTACAGGCGCTCTGGAAACACCATATATTTT,CASRKYRRSGNTIYF,NA,once,TRBV6-5,TRBJ1-3
TGTGCCAGCAGTGAAGTGGCAGGGGATACTGAAGCTTTCTTT,CASSEVAGDTEAFF,NA,once,TRBV2,TRBJ1-1
TGTGCCAGCAGTTTCTACAGGGGAGAGACCCAGTACTTC,CASSFYRGETQYF,TRBD1,NA,TRBV12-3/TRBV12-4,TRBJ2-5
TGTGCCAGCAGCCCTGATCATGAGCAGTTCTTC,CASSPDHEQFF,NA,NA,TRBV7-9,TRBJ2-1
TGCGCCAGCAGCTTGTACGGACTAGCGGGAAGGGACGAGCAGTACTTC,CASSLYGLAGRDEQYF,TRBD2,NA,TRBV5-1,TRBJ2-7
TGTGCCAGCACCCGGGGGGCGGGAACCTCCTACAATGAGCAGTTCTTC,CASTRGAGTSYNEQFF,NA,NA,TRBV9,TRBJ2-1
TGTGCCAGCTCATCATTCAGTTCCTCCTATAATTCACCCCTCCACTTT,CASSSFSSSYNSPLHF,NA,NA,TRBV18,TRBJ1-6
TGTGCCAGCAGCTCGGCCTACAGGGCACGGGAGCTGGTTGAGCAGTTCTTC,CASSSAYRARELVEQFF,NA,NA,TRBV7-6,TRBJ2-1
TGTGCCAGCAGTGGGCCTGGCGGGGGTCAGCCCCAGCATTTT,CASSGPGGGQPQHF,NA,NA,TRBV2,TRBJ1-5
TGTGCCAGCAGTCAAGACAGGCCCTTCTCTGGAAACACCATATATTTT,CASSQDRPFSGNTIYF,NA,NA,TRBV27,TRBJ1-3
TGTGCCTTAGAAATGACTCGCTCTAGCTCCTACGAGCAGTACTTC,CALEMTRSSSYEQYF,NA,NA,TRBV30,TRBJ2-7
TGTGCCTGGAGTGGAATCGGAGCTTTCTTT,CAWSGIGAFF,NA,NA,TRBV30,TRBJ1-1
TGTGCCAGCAGGCTGGGACTAGCGCTGTTCAATGAGCAGTTCTTC,CASRLGLALFNEQFF,TRBD2,NA,TRBV27,TRBJ2-1
TGTGCCAGCAGCCGAAACTATGGCTACACCTTC,CASSRNYGYTF,NA,once,TRBV3-1/TRBV3-2,TRBJ1-2
TGCGCCAGCAGCCAGGGACTGGCAAGCACAGATACGCAGTATTTT,CASSQGLASTDTQYF,NA,NA,TRBV5-1,TRBJ2-3
TGTGCCAGCAGCCCGGGAGTCGGCGAGCAGTACTTC,CASSPGVGEQYF,NA,NA,TRBV11-2,TRBJ2-7
TGTGCCAGCAGAGGGGGACGGACCCCCTACGAGCAGTACTTC,CASRGGRTPYEQYF,NA,few,TRBV28,TRBJ2-7
TGTGCCAGTAGTACACAAGGGGCTGGAAACACCATATATTTT,CASSTQGAGNTIYF,NA,NA,TRBV19,TRBJ1-3
TGTGCCAGCAGCTCCACAGGGGTGGACAATGAGCAGTTCTTC,CASSSTGVDNEQFF,TRBD1,NA,TRBV5-4,TRBJ2-1
TGCGCCAGCAGCTTGAGTACTCCCGCCTACAATGAGCAGTTCTTC,CASSLSTPAYNEQFF,NA,NA,TRBV5-1,TRBJ2-1
TGCGCCAGCAGCTGGGGAGCCTACGAGCAGTACTTC,CASSWGAYEQYF,NA,NA,TRBV5-1,TRBJ2-7
TGTGCCAGCAGCGTAGATCTCCTTAATGGCGAGCAGTACTTC,CASSVDLLNGEQYF,NA,NA,TRBV9,TRBJ2-7
TGTGCCAGTAGCCGGGGGGGGGTTCGTCAGCCCCAGCATTTT,CASSRGGVRQPQHF,NA,NA,TRBV19,TRBJ1-5
TGTGCCACCCAAGTGTTCAGGGGAGACAATCAGCCCCAGCATTTT,CATQVFRGDNQPQHF,NA,once,TRBV15,TRBJ1-5
TGTGCCAGCAGTTTATTGGGGGGCGACTATGGCTACACCTTC,CASSLLGGDYGYTF,NA,NA,TRBV28,TRBJ1-2
TGCAGCGTCCTTGGTGATGGCTACACCTTC,CSVLGDGYTF,NA,once,TRBV29-1,TRBJ1-2
TGTGCCATCAAAGGGGGACAGGGGAGCTACGAGCAGTACTTC,CAIKGGQGSYEQYF,TRBD1,NA,TRBV6-6,TRBJ2-7
TGTGCCAGCAGCCAAGCAGGGGGACGTGGCGAGCAGTACTTC,CASSQAGGRGEQYF,TRBD1,NA,TRBV3-1/TRBV3-2,TRBJ2-7
TGTGCCACCTCTATAGCGGGGGGTTTAGAGACCCAGTACTTC,CATSIAGGLETQYF,TRBD2,NA,TRBV2,TRBJ2-5
TGTGCCAGCAGCTTAGGTCCAGGGACGAATGAAAAACTGTTTTTT,CASSLGPGTNEKLFF,NA,NA,TRBV7-9,TRBJ1-4
TGTGCCAGCAGCTTGGAGGCTTTGTACGAGCAGTACTTC,CASSLEALYEQYF,NA,NA,TRBV7-9,TRBJ2-7
TGTGCCTGTGACAGGGGGCAACGTCAGCCCCAGCATTTT,CACDRGQRQPQHF,TRBD1,NA,TRBV30,TRBJ1-5
TGCGCCAGCAGATTACCCGGGGCCTCGGAGGGTAAGCAGTTCTTC,CASRLPGASEGKQFF,NA,once,TRBV5-1,TRBJ2-1
TGTGCCAGCTCACCCTCGTTCGGGACAGATACGCAGTATTTT,CASSPSFGTDTQYF,NA,NA,TRBV18,TRBJ2-3
TGTGCCAGCAGCTTTAGCGGGCGGGCCAACGAGCAGTACTTC,CASSFSGRANEQYF,TRBD2,NA,TRBV7-2,TRBJ2-7
TGTGCCAGCAGCTTAGATGAGGATACGCAGTATTTT,CASSLDEDTQYF,NA,NA,TRBV7-9,TRBJ2-3